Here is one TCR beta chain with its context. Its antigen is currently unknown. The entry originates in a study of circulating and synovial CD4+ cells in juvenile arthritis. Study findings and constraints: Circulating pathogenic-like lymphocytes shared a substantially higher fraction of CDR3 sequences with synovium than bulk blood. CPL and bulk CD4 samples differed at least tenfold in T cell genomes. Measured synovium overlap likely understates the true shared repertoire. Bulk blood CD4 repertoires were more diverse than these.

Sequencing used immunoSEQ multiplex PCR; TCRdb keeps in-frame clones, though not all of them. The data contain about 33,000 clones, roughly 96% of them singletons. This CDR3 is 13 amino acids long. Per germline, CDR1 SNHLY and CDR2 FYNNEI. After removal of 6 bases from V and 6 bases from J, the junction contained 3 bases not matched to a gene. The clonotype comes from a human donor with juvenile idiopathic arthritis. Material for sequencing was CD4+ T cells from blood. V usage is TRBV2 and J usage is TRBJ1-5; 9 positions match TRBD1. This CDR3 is CASSGQGPQPQHF. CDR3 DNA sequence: TGTGCCAGCAGCGGACAGGGGCCTCAGCCCCAGCATTTT.